This TCR beta chain was obtained from a study of shared clonotypes between healthy human individuals. At the level of the study: The plates for each donor numbered three CD4 naive, three CD4 memory, two CD8 naive and one CD8 memory.

Naive CD8 isolation took CD45RO-negative cells positively selected for CCR7 and excluded terminally differentiated effector memory CD45RA+ cells. The sample holds one count of this clone. Its cognate antigen is unknown. Notes on the study in general: Estimated richness was generally greater in naive than memory subsets.

Genomic DNA from each subset was divided evenly over several immunoSEQ plates. In the authors' workflow: There were no quality scores in the junction-only immunoSEQ sequences, so filtering differed. Libraries were prepared by immunoSEQ multiplex PCR; TCRdb keeps only in-frame clonotypes and omits some of them. The DNA was the basis for D and trimming; V, J and clone size are from that table. The data show hundreds of thousands of clones, under 95% seen once. The CDR3 extends over 16 amino acids. CDR1 and CDR2 from the germline V gene are MNHEY and SMNVEV (reference sequence). V was trimmed by 0 bases and J by 0 bases, leaving 12 bases between them.

This chain links TRBV27 with TRBJ2-7; a weak D match, TRBD2 (6 bases). Specimen: naive CD8+ T cells sorted from blood. The source is a man aged 25 to 40 in good health. CDR3 residues: CASSLSVGGFSYEQYF. CDR3 nucleotide sequence: TGTGCCAGCAGTTTATCGGTGGGGGGATTCTCCTACGAGCAGTACTTC.